The 27 T cell receptor beta chains listed next were all sequenced from one sample in a study of CXCR3-negative and CXCR3-positive naive CD8 T cells. Study-wide points: Against CXCR3-negative naive cells, CXCR3-positive naive cells showed more hydrophobic TRB CDR3s.

Their antigens remain unidentified. The libraries of TRB cDNA were constructed through 5' RACE using UMI labels. For each CDR3 protein, TCRdb gives one entry from its re-call of the 5' RACE reads, without DNA. The sample includes 130,000 to 150,000 distinct CDR3 sequences. Sequencing used naive CXCR3+ CD8+ T cells from blood. Subset: CD45RO-CCR7+CD27+CD95- naive CD8+ T cells expressing CXCR3 (TNR3+). Receptor source: a human donor in good health. Some clones in this sample may be carry-over from other donors' samples.

V usage is TRBV20-1 and J usage is TRBJ1-5; TCRdb designates TRBD1, a call that cannot be tested without DNA. This CDR3 region has 14 residues. From germline, CDR1 is DFQATT and CDR2 SNEGSKA (reference sequence). This CDR3 reads CSARDRGGNQPQHF.

This CDR3 reads CASSSPDWSTDTQYF. The V and J genes are TRBV6-5 and TRBJ2-3. The CDR3 loop spans 15 amino acids. Germline V gene data show CDR1 as MNHEY and CDR2 as SVGAGI.

The V call is TRBV11-3, the J call TRBJ2-6; TCRdb's D gene call, TRBD1, goes unchecked for lack of DNA. Germline V gene lookup returns CDR1 SGHNT and CDR2 YENEEA. CDR3 length: 18 residues. This CDR3 is CASSLGDRGSLAANVLTF.

V and J are TRBV5-1 and TRBJ2-7; TCRdb's D gene call, TRBD1, goes unchecked for lack of DNA. The CDR3 spans 15 residues. Germline CDR1 and CDR2: SGHRS and YFSETQ. CDR3 loop: CASSLQWGSGYEQYF.

CDR3: CASSLGETQYF. This chain uses TRBV12-3 or TRBV12-4 with TRBJ2-5. CDR3 length equals 11 residues.

The chain carries TRBV5-1 and TRBJ1-1; the D call of TRBD1 rests on TCRdb alone, since no DNA is present to check it. CDR1 SGHRS and CDR2 YFSETQ come from the germline V gene. The CDR3 is 14 residues long. CDR3 amino acids: CASSLNGQLTEAFF.

This chain uses TRBV7-9 with TRBJ1-1; absent DNA, TCRdb's TRBD1 call cannot be checked. CDR1 is SEHNR, CDR2 FQNEAQ, per germline (reference sequence). The CDR3 spans 14 residues. This chain's CDR3 is CASSFSGKDTEAFF.

The genes are TRBV7-9 and TRBJ2-7; TCRdb proposes TRBD1, but this gene call is untestable without DNA. The CDR3 extends over 13 amino acids. Germline V CDR1 and CDR2: SEHNR, FQNEAQ (reference sequence). The CDR3 protein is CASRQGASYEQYF.

The rearrangement uses TRBV7-2 and TRBJ1-2; TCRdb lists TRBD1, though no DNA is available to test this call. Germline CDR1 SGHTA, CDR2 FQGNSA. The CDR3 has 14 residues. The CDR3 loop is CASRRPGDAYGYTF.

This chain links TRBV6-5 with TRBJ2-3. The CDR3 has 15 residues. CDR1 is MNHEY and CDR2 is SVGAGI in the germline V gene. This CDR3 is CASSYGQGYTDTQYF.

This chain uses TRBV9 with TRBJ1-1; TCRdb's D call, TRBD1, is unchecked because there is no DNA. There are 12 residues in the CDR3. Germline V CDR1 and CDR2: SGDLS, YYNGEE. CDR3: CASTPLDAEAFF. The full variable domain, in which reference TRBV9 and TRBJ1-1 provide the parts outside the CDR3, is DSGVTQTPKHLITATGQRVTLRCSPRSGDLSVYWYQQSLDQGLQFLIQYYNGEERAKGNILERFSAQQFPDLHSELNLSSLELGDSALYFCASTPLDAEAFFGQGTRLTVV.

The V call is TRBV19, the J call TRBJ1-2; TCRdb's D call of TRBD1 is untestable without DNA. CDR1 and CDR2 (germline): LNHDA, SQIVND (reference sequence). The CDR3 loop spans 13 amino acids. CDR3 amino acids: CATYRTGWGGYTF.

The chain is built from TRBV11-3 and TRBJ2-7; no DNA is available, so the TRBD2 call from TCRdb remains unchecked. Germline values: CDR1 SGHNT, CDR2 YENEEA. The CDR3 length is 14 residues. The CDR3 reads CASSFLGLPSEQYF.

The V gene is TRBV6-2 or TRBV6-3, the J gene TRBJ1-1; checking the TCRdb D call of TRBD1 is not possible without DNA. The CDR3 consists of 12 residues. Germline V gives CDR1 MNHEY, CDR2 SVGEGT. CDR3: CASSLPGHAAFF.

The V gene is TRBV21-1, the J gene TRBJ1-2. TRBV21-1 is listed as a pseudogene. The CDR3 covers 13 residues. The CDR3: CASSKGRKDGYTF.

The CDR3 loop is CASSFLNGPQHF. The V call is TRBV5-6, the J call TRBJ1-5. The CDR3 sequence is 12 residues long. CDR1 is SGHDT and CDR2 is YYEEEE in the germline V gene.

The chain recombines TRBV6-5 with TRBJ1-1. The CDR3 has 16 amino acids. CDR1 is MNHEY and CDR2 is SVGAGI in the germline V gene. The CDR3 loop is CASSSSIVFANTEAFF.

The chain has TRBV2 and TRBJ2-2. Germline CDR1 SNHLY, CDR2 FYNNEI. CDR3 length equals 12 residues. The CDR3 protein is CASSVFTGELFF.

This chain uses TRBV7-6 with TRBJ2-2. Germline-derived CDR1 and CDR2 are SGHVS and FNYEAQ. CDR3 size: 12 residues. The chain's CDR3 is CASSLASGELLF. Drawing the rest from reference TRBV7-6 and TRBJ2-2, the complete variable domain is GAGVSQSPRYKVTKRGQDVALRCDPISGHVSLYWYRQALGQGPEFLTYFNYEAQQDKSGLPNDRFSAERPEGSISTLTIQRTEQRDSAMYRCASSLASGELLFGEGSRLTVL.

The rearrangement joins TRBV7-9 to TRBJ2-1; absent DNA, TCRdb's TRBD2 call cannot be checked. This CDR3 contains 15 residues. CDR1 is SEHNR and CDR2 is FQNEAQ in the germline V gene (reference sequence). The CDR3 reads CASSPSGTSYNEQFF.

This chain uses TRBV7-9 with TRBJ2-1. CDR1 and CDR2 (germline): SEHNR, FQNEAQ (reference sequence). The CDR3 consists of 15 residues. This CDR3 is CASSLGVGSYNEQFF.

The chain joins TRBV20-1 to TRBJ2-3. The CDR3 extends over 12 amino acids. Germline V gene lookup returns CDR1 DFQATT and CDR2 SNEGSKA (reference sequence). The CDR3 protein is CSARDSRTVQYF.

The V call is TRBV29-1, the J call TRBJ1-1. This CDR3 contains 14 residues. CDR1 SQVTM and CDR2 ANQGSEA come from the germline V gene. The chain's CDR3 is CSVESTALGTEAFF.

The V gene is TRBV9, the J gene TRBJ2-3; the D gene TCRdb calls, TRBD1, cannot be checked with no DNA. This CDR3 has 15 amino acids. Germline CDR1 reads SGDLS; CDR2 reads YYNGEE. The CDR3 sequence is CASSPRQASTDTQYF.

The chain joins TRBV4-1 to TRBJ2-1; TCRdb's D call, TRBD2, is unchecked because there is no DNA. This CDR3 spans 13 amino acids. CDR1 and CDR2 from the germline V gene are MGHRA and YSYEKL. This CDR3 reads CASTGLARNEQFF.

The chain joins TRBV29-1 to TRBJ1-2; TCRdb indicates TRBD1, and absent DNA this call remains unverified. The CDR3 is 16 residues long. In germline, CDR1 is SQVTM, CDR2 ANQGSEA. This CDR3 is CSVESSYRGENYGYTF.

This rearrangement joins TRBV5-6 to TRBJ2-1; TCRdb lists TRBD1, though no DNA is available to test this call. Germline CDR1 reads SGHDT; CDR2 reads YYEEEE. The CDR3 is 14 residues long. This chain's CDR3 is CASSFQGTYNEQFF. Combining the CDR3 with reference TRBV5-6 and TRBJ2-1 gives the whole variable domain DAGVTQSPTHLIKTRGQQVTLRCSPKSGHDTVSWYQQALGQGPQFIFQYYEEEERQRGNFPDRFSGHQFPNYSSELNVNALLLGDSALYLCASSFQGTYNEQFFGPGTRLTVL.